The entry below gives a single T cell receptor (beta chain) sequence along with its context. This clone was detected ten times or more. Its antigen is currently not known. No much larger clonotype is one base removed from it; base qualities were not supplied. This specimen belongs to a study of blood T cell repertoires in COVID-19 (dated by TCRdb to between 2020 and 2021). Turning to the overall study: Samples covering the acute and convalescent phases of COVID-19 were provided by collaborators in the United States, Italy and Spain. The prospective study material was composed of cDNA or gDNA derived from T cells, B-cell-depleted T cells, or PBMCs. Deeply sampled blood TCRbeta repertoires from subjects exposed to, actively infected with, or recovered from COVID-19 were included in the dataset. The repertoires were released in a freely available public database intended as a resource for research on the immune response to SARS-CoV-2. Samples were obtained from the ongoing ImmuneRACE study (first 160 participants) and from about 1,300 subjects provided by 6 global collaborators. Nearly every sample came with metadata listing a de-identified subject ID, COVID-19 status, age in years and sex. Where available, HLA class I and class II types were obtained from metadata supplied by the sample provider rather than from assay-based typing. Points the paper makes about the study in general: How much clinical and demographic metadata was included differed by source and by participant, and the metadata was provided uncurated.

The immunoSEQ Assay, a bias-controlled multiplex PCR, was used to amplify TCRbeta CDR3 regions from genomic DNA. Regarding the original processing steps: The number of nucleated cells in each sample was estimated from the amplification of reference gene primers within the assay. To quantify the absolute abundance of each unique TCRbeta CDR3 rearrangement, sequence reads were collapsed and filtered. Productive Simpson clonality was computed per sample as the square root of Simpson's diversity index over productive rearrangements. The table was pulled from immuneACCESS by TCRdb, which kept in-frame rearrangements only. Such tables lose some clones; where checked, under half of the loss comes from unresolved V genes, and the rest has no known cause. D and trimming were read from the DNA, whereas the V and J calls and clone size are those reported in that table. Across this sample there are 200,000 to 300,000 clones, with 65% to 85% seen only once. The biggest ten clones account for around 5.5% of the sample.

The junction shows trimming of 1 base on V and 5 bases on J, plus 14 bases between the germline ends. The CDR3 numbers 15 residues from cysteine through phenylalanine. The DNA shown is the 45-base CDR3, in frame from base 1. The CDR1 and CDR2 encoded by the germline V gene (reference sequence) are SEHNR and FQNEAQ. The collaborating institutions used their own protocols to collect whole blood in K2EDTA tubes. For TCRbeta analysis, collaborator samples were shipped as frozen whole blood, as isolated PBMCs, or as DNA extracted from either sample type. The sample consisted of peripheral blood. The source of this sequence is a human donor in a cohort sampled during active COVID-19. The V gene is TRBV7-9 and the J gene is TRBJ1-2, with no D gene named confidently. The CDR3 is CASSLDRTAGYGYTF. The DNA sequence is TGTGCCAGCAGCTTAGATAGAACAGCGGGTTATGGCTACACCTTC.